One T cell receptor beta chain is described in this entry. Germline CDR1 reads MDHEN; CDR2 reads SYDVKM. Trimming took 7 bases from V and 2 from J; bases not matched to a gene: 6. The CDR3 extends over 16 amino acids. Every participating donor contributed 8.5 to 10 milliliters of peripheral blood through a draw. The use of a sample-barcoded 5' primer and a J-beta primer mix characterized a second PCR of about 7 to 12 cycles. Each of the cDNA molecules was tagged by a template-switch adaptor with 12 random nucleotides. One entry per CDR3 protein, called by TCRdb with MiXCR from the 5' RACE reads. The sample has 850,000 to 1,300,000 distinct CDR3 sequences, 45% seen once. The data belong to a study of blood T cells in healthy people across ages. For the study at large: Template-switching capture recovered about one barcoded beta molecule per two T cells.

This receptor was identified in a woman aged 60-70 years in good health. Specimen: blood. The chain links TRBV28 to TRBJ2-3; TRBD2 agrees at 13 bases. The CDR3 coding sequence is TGTGCCAGCACCTTGGGACTAGCGGGATTCACAGATACGCAGTATTTT. Translating gives CASTLGLAGFTDTQYF.